Ten or more counts support the clone carrying this TCR beta chain. The target antigen is unknown. The data derive from a study of response to subunit inactivated influenza vaccine. Broader study findings: Authors suggested each seasonal flu vaccination may recruit only limited numbers of new T cells.

TCRdb re-called the RT-PCR reads through MiXCR, storing one row per CDR3 protein. The sample has 450,000 to 550,000 distinct CDR3 sequences; around 25% are singletons. Sequencing was performed on CD4+ T cells sorted from PBMCs, taken 5 to 6 days after vaccination. This receptor was taken from a man aged 50-60 years who received an inactivated influenza vaccine.

CDR3 DNA: TGCAGCGTGAGAATAGATATGAACACTGAAGCTTTCTTT. Translating gives CSVRIDMNTEAFF. The chain couples TRBV29-1 to TRBJ1-1; no definite D call. The CDR3 contains 13 residues. Trimming stripped 6 bases from V and 0 bases from J, with 11 bases between. The germline CDR1 and CDR2 sequences are SQVTM and ANQGSEA.